A selection of T cell receptor beta chains follows, all from one sample in a study of cytomegalovirus exposure and HLA in healthy donors. The protocol was immunoSEQ multiplex PCR, while the TCRdb copy is restricted to in-frame clones and leaves out a portion. The table lists 95,000 to 130,000 clones, approximately 80% of them singletons. Sequencing used PBMCs. The receptor set was obtained from a woman in her twenties or thirties in good health and CMV-seronegative. The CDR3 runs from the conserved cysteine through the conserved F or W. D genes are given only for firm matches. Part of the rows lack a size; the others show once, few, many or a class for expanded clones.

CDR3 protein: CASSQGGVGLAGGLSYEQYF
CDR3 DNA: TGCGCCAGCAGCCAGGGGGGGGTTGGGCTAGCGGGAGGACTCTCTTACGAGCAGTACTTC
V gene: TRBV4-1
clone size: once
D gene: TRBD2
J gene: TRBJ2-7

CDR3 protein: CASSFQGVEQYF
CDR3 DNA: TGTGCCAGCAGCTTCCAAGGGGTGGAGCAGTACTTC
V gene: TRBV11-1
clone size: .
D gene: .
J gene: TRBJ2-7

CDR3 protein: CASSLRGRPLTGELFF
CDR3 DNA: TGTGCCAGCAGCTTGAGGGGGCGACCGCTCACCGGGGAGCTGTTTTTT
V gene: TRBV5-4
clone size: .
D gene: TRBD1
J gene: TRBJ2-2

CDR3 protein: CASSSGTGAHNEKLFF
CDR3 DNA: TGTGCCAGCAGCTCCGGGACAGGGGCACATAATGAAAAACTGTTTTTT
V gene: TRBV7-2
clone size: few
D gene: TRBD1
J gene: TRBJ1-4

CDR3 protein: CASSSQQGADGYTF
CDR3 DNA: TGTGCCAGTAGTAGCCAACAGGGGGCGGATGGCTACACCTTC
V gene: TRBV19
clone size: .
D gene: TRBD1
J gene: TRBJ1-2

CDR3 protein: CASSLSGEVTEAFF
CDR3 DNA: TGTGCCAGCAGTTTATCGGGGGAGGTGACTGAAGCTTTCTTT
V gene: TRBV28
clone size: .
D gene: .
J gene: TRBJ1-1

CDR3 protein: CASSSRDRVTSSTDTQYF
CDR3 DNA: TGTGCCAGCAGTTCCCGGGACAGGGTCACGTCCAGCACAGATACGCAGTATTTT
V gene: TRBV28
clone size: .
D gene: TRBD1
J gene: TRBJ2-3

CDR3 protein: CASSQDRGPSDTQYF
CDR3 DNA: TGTGCCAGCAGCCAGGACAGGGGTCCGTCTGATACGCAGTATTTT
V gene: TRBV7-8
clone size: .
D gene: TRBD1
J gene: TRBJ2-3

CDR3 protein: CASSLLKTSARIGDNEQFF
CDR3 DNA: TGCGCCAGCAGCTTGCTTAAGACTAGCGCGAGGATAGGGGACAATGAGCAGTTCTTC
V gene: TRBV5-1
clone size: .
D gene: TRBD2
J gene: TRBJ2-1

CDR3 protein: CLGANVLTF
CDR3 DNA: TGCTTAGGGGCCAACGTCCTGACTTTC
V gene: TRBV21-1
clone size: .
D gene: .
J gene: TRBJ2-6

CDR3 protein: CASSFSPQSTEAFF
CDR3 DNA: TGTGCCAGCAGCTTTTCTCCCCAGTCGACTGAAGCTTTCTTT
V gene: TRBV7-6
clone size: .
D gene: .
J gene: TRBJ1-1

CDR3 protein: CASSSQGSYGYTF
CDR3 DNA: TGTGCCAGCAGCTCACAGGGGAGCTATGGCTACACCTTC
V gene: TRBV7-9
clone size: few
D gene: TRBD1
J gene: TRBJ1-2

CDR3 protein: CASSLSTLGQTPNEQFF
CDR3 DNA: TGTGCCAGCAGTTTAAGCACGCTTGGACAGACCCCCAATGAGCAGTTCTTC
V gene: TRBV27
clone size: .
D gene: .
J gene: TRBJ2-1

CDR3 protein: CASSLSGTNTGELFF
CDR3 DNA: TGTGCCAGCAGCTTAAGCGGGACAAACACCGGGGAGCTGTTTTTT
V gene: TRBV11-2
clone size: .
D gene: .
J gene: TRBJ2-2

CDR3 protein: CASSRSGTSAEQYF
CDR3 DNA: TGTGCCAGCAGCCGCTCCGGGACTAGCGCCGAGCAGTACTTC
V gene: TRBV7-8
clone size: .
D gene: TRBD2
J gene: TRBJ2-7

CDR3 protein: CASSQGRGNEKLFF
CDR3 DNA: TGCGCCAGCAGCCAAGGCAGGGGGAATGAAAAACTGTTTTTT
V gene: TRBV4-1
clone size: once
D gene: TRBD1
J gene: TRBJ1-4

CDR3 protein: CASSSGQGYVTEQFF
CDR3 DNA: TGTGCCAGCAGCTCGGGACAGGGGTACGTTACTGAGCAGTTCTTC
V gene: TRBV5-8
clone size: .
D gene: TRBD1
J gene: TRBJ2-1

CDR3 protein: CASSFSYRGQTLATEAFF
CDR3 DNA: TGTGCCAGCAGTTTTAGTTACAGGGGCCAAACACTGGCCACTGAAGCTTTCTTT
V gene: TRBV27
clone size: .
D gene: TRBD1
J gene: TRBJ1-1

CDR3 protein: CASSYNGDYYGYTF
CDR3 DNA: TGTGCCAGCAGTTATAATGGGGACTACTATGGCTACACCTTC
V gene: TRBV6-6
clone size: .
D gene: .
J gene: TRBJ1-2

CDR3 protein: CASTARGPHNEQFF
CDR3 DNA: TGTGCATCCACTGCACGAGGTCCCCACAATGAGCAGTTCTTC
V gene: TRBV19
clone size: once
D gene: .
J gene: TRBJ2-1

CDR3 protein: CASSQERLAGLNEQFF
CDR3 DNA: TGCGCCAGCAGCCAAGAACGACTAGCGGGACTCAATGAGCAGTTCTTC
V gene: TRBV4-3
clone size: .
D gene: TRBD2
J gene: TRBJ2-1

CDR3 protein: CAISPSETWEKLFF
CDR3 DNA: TGTGCCATCAGTCCCTCGGAGACTTGGGAAAAACTGTTTTTT
V gene: TRBV10-3
clone size: few
D gene: .
J gene: TRBJ1-4

CDR3 protein: CASSSSSGKYTQYF
CDR3 DNA: TGTGCCAGCAGTTCTTCTAGCGGGAAATATACGCAGTATTTT
V gene: TRBV27
clone size: .
D gene: TRBD2
J gene: TRBJ2-3

CDR3 protein: CASSTWTGRASTDTQYF
CDR3 DNA: TGCGCCAGCAGCACATGGACAGGGCGCGCTAGCACAGATACGCAGTATTTT
V gene: TRBV5-1
clone size: medium-sized
D gene: TRBD1
J gene: TRBJ2-3

CDR3 protein: CARTLQGTQGETQYF
CDR3 DNA: TGTGCCAGAACCCTACAGGGAACACAAGGAGAGACCCAGTACTTC
V gene: TRBV5-3
clone size: .
D gene: .
J gene: TRBJ2-5

CDR3 protein: CASRGRGFRREYF
CDR3 DNA: TGTGCCAGCAGGGGCAGAGGCTTTAGGAGGGAGTACTTC
V gene: TRBV28
clone size: .
D gene: .
J gene: TRBJ2-7

CDR3 protein: CASNLNTDTQYF
CDR3 DNA: TGTGCCAGCAACTTGAATACAGATACGCAGTATTTT
V gene: TRBV25-1
clone size: .
D gene: .
J gene: TRBJ2-3

CDR3 protein: CASSLVAEGGADYGYTF
CDR3 DNA: TGTGCCAGCAGTTTAGTGGCTGAGGGGGGGGCGGACTATGGCTACACCTTC
V gene: TRBV28
clone size: .
D gene: .
J gene: TRBJ1-2

CDR3 protein: CASSPGSEETQYF
CDR3 DNA: TGTGCCAGCAGCCCCGGGTCAGAAGAGACCCAGTACTTC
V gene: TRBV2
clone size: few
D gene: .
J gene: TRBJ2-5

CDR3 protein: CASSLFKALNTEAFF
CDR3 DNA: TGTGCCAGCAGCTTGTTTAAAGCCCTGAACACTGAAGCTTTCTTT
V gene: TRBV11-2
clone size: .
D gene: .
J gene: TRBJ1-1

CDR3 protein: CTSSQKGQGRSYNEQFF
CDR3 DNA: TGCACCAGCAGCCAGAAAGGTCAGGGGCGATCCTACAATGAGCAGTTCTTC
V gene: TRBV1
clone size: .
D gene: .
J gene: TRBJ2-1

CDR3 protein: CASSLATAVQGSGNTIYF
CDR3 DNA: TGCGCCAGCAGCTTGGCCACTGCAGTGCAGGGGTCCGGAAACACCATATATTTT
V gene: TRBV5-1
clone size: .
D gene: .
J gene: TRBJ1-3

CDR3 protein: CASSLSAGGPGETQYF
CDR3 DNA: TGTGCCAGCAGCTTATCGGCAGGGGGCCCGGGGGAGACCCAGTACTTC
V gene: TRBV13
clone size: .
D gene: TRBD1
J gene: TRBJ2-5

CDR3 protein: CASSLAQAGVTDTQYF
CDR3 DNA: TGTGCCAGCAGCTTAGCGCAAGCGGGTGTCACAGATACGCAGTATTTT
V gene: TRBV7-9
clone size: .
D gene: .
J gene: TRBJ2-3

CDR3 protein: CASTGMGTDTQYF
CDR3 DNA: TGTGCCAGCACAGGGATGGGCACAGATACGCAGTATTTT
V gene: TRBV6-5
clone size: few
D gene: .
J gene: TRBJ2-3

CDR3 protein: CASSYFGGQPQHF
CDR3 DNA: TGTGCCAGCAGTTATTTCGGGGGTCAGCCCCAGCATTTT
V gene: TRBV6-5
clone size: .
D gene: .
J gene: TRBJ1-5

CDR3 protein: CASSMGLAAGGGSEQYF
CDR3 DNA: TGTGCCAGTAGTATGGGGCTAGCGGCGGGAGGTGGATCCGAGCAGTACTTC
V gene: TRBV19
clone size: .
D gene: TRBD2
J gene: TRBJ2-7

CDR3 protein: CASSYLREQYF
CDR3 DNA: TGTGCCAGCAGTTATTTGAGGGAGCAGTACTTC
V gene: TRBV6-6
clone size: .
D gene: .
J gene: TRBJ2-7

CDR3 protein: CASSWDRNTGELFF
CDR3 DNA: TGTGCCAGCAGTTGGGACAGGAACACCGGGGAGCTGTTTTTT
V gene: TRBV7-2
clone size: few
D gene: TRBD1
J gene: TRBJ2-2

CDR3 protein: CASSPYMTESYEQYF
CDR3 DNA: TGTGCCAGCTCACCCTATATGACAGAAAGCTACGAGCAGTACTTC
V gene: TRBV18
clone size: .
D gene: .
J gene: TRBJ2-7

CDR3 protein: CASSFSTTGAGELFF
CDR3 DNA: TGTGCCAGCAGCTTTTCTACTACAGGGGCCGGGGAGCTGTTTTTT
V gene: TRBV11-2
clone size: .
D gene: TRBD1
J gene: TRBJ2-2